The T cell receptor (beta chain) under discussion was sequenced for a study of blood T cell repertoires in COVID-19. Overall study: Sample material is recorded as cDNA or gDNA derived from T cells, B-cell-depleted T cells, or PBMCs.

CDR3 size: 17 residues. Germline CDR1 and CDR2: SGHTA and FQGTGA. Losses at the gene ends were 0 bases for V and 0 bases for J; bases not matched to a gene: 3. Under the authors' procedure: Reference gene primers were amplified, and this amplification served to estimate nucleated cell counts. Sequenced by immunoSEQ multiplex PCR; TCRdb stores in-frame clones only, minus some. D and trimming were read from the DNA, whereas the V and J calls and clone size are those reported in that table. The repertoire holds more than 45,000 clones, with 85% to 90% as singletons. The origin of this receptor is a human donor with active COVID-19. The donor label of this sample is uncertain. Sequencing was done on a sample of peripheral blood. This chain connects TRBV7-3 to TRBJ2-2; 8 nucleotides align to TRBD2. CDR3 sequence: CASSLTTRGANTGELFF. In DNA, the CDR3 is TGTGCCAGCAGCTTAACAACGCGGGGGGCGAACACCGGGGAGCTGTTTTTT.